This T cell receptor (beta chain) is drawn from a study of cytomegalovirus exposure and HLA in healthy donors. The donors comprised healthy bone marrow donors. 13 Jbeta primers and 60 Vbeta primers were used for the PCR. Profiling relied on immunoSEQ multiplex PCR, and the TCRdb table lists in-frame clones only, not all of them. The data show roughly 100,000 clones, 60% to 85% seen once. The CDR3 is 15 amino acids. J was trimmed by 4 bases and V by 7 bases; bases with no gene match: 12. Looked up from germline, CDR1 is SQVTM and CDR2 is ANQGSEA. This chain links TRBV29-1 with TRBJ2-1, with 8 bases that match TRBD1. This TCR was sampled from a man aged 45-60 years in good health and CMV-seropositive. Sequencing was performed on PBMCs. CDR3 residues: CSAQSGQGAYNEQFF. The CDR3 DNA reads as TGCAGCGCCCAATCGGGGCAGGGGGCGTACAATGAGCAGTTCTTC.